Below are 18 T cell receptor beta chains sequenced from a single sample in a study of CD8+ T cells in alopecia areata. RNA extraction was followed by reverse transcription into cDNA, which acted as the sequencing template. Repertoires were generated with immunoSEQ multiplex PCR, while TCRdb's copy carries only in-frame clones and drops some. This sample has about 130,000 clones, with around 60% found just once. This specimen was CD4+ T cells sorted from blood, taken at week 0. Receptor source: a human donor with alopecia areata.

The rearrangement joins TRBV25-1 to TRBJ1-4; TRBD1 aligns across 8 bases. The CDR3 extends over 15 amino acids. Losses at the gene ends were 1 base for V and 8 bases for J; bases not matched to a gene: 6. The germline CDR1 and CDR2 sequences are MGHDK and SYGVNS. The CDR3 coding sequence is TGTGCCAGCAGTGAATCTTCTTACAGGGGGGAAAAACTGTTTTTT. Translating it yields CASSESSYRGEKLFF. The whole variable domain, filled in from reference TRBV25-1 and TRBJ1-4, reads EADIYQTPRYLVIGTGKKITLECSQTMGHDKMYWYQQDPGMELHLIHYSYGVNSTEKGDLSSESTVSRIRTEHFPLTLESARPSHTSQYLCASSESSYRGEKLFFGSGTQLSVL.

The V and J genes are TRBV7-2 and TRBJ2-1; D is perhaps TRBD2 (6 bases). Per germline, CDR1 SGHTA and CDR2 FQGNSA. V was pared by 3 bases and J by 4 bases, with 13 bases between. This CDR3 comprises 15 residues. CDR3 sequence reads: CASSLSMAGYNEQFF. Here the CDR3 DNA reads TGTGCCAGCAGCTTGAGCATGGCGGGGTACAATGAGCAGTTCTTC.

Remarks on this clone: Other DNA sequences of this sample code for an identical CDR3. This rearrangement joins TRBV19 to TRBJ1-5; 10 nucleotides align to TRBD1. The CDR3 totals 15 residues. The ends lost 5 bases at V and 2 bases at J; junction bases unmatched: 3. From germline, CDR1 is LNHDA and CDR2 SQIVND (reference sequence). The CDR3 protein is CASSSGTGGNQPQHF. In DNA form, the CDR3 reads TGTGCCAGTAGTTCAGGGACAGGGGGCAATCAGCCCCAGCATTTT.

This clone was seen a handful of times. The chain joins TRBV29-1 to TRBJ1-4; 9 bases agree with TRBD1. The CDR3 length is 13 residues. Trimming cost V 6 bases and J 8 bases; bases outside gene matches: 7. Germline CDR1 SQVTM, CDR2 ANQGSEA. The CDR3 is CSVLRDRAEKLFF. The CDR3 coding sequence is TGCAGCGTCCTCCGGGACAGGGCCGAAAAACTGTTTTTT. The full variable domain, its missing parts supplied by reference TRBV29-1 and TRBJ1-4, is SAVISQKPSRDICQRGTSLTIQCQVDSQVTMMFWYRQQPGQSLTLIATANQGSEATYESGFVIDKFPISRPNLTFSTLTVSNMSPEDSSIYLCSVLRDRAEKLFFGSGTQLSVL.

V and J are TRBV11-2 and TRBJ2-6; 8 bases match TRBD1. The CDR3 has 19 residues. V trimming: 5 bases; J trimming: 0 bases; junction bases outside the gene matches: 12. CDR1 and CDR2 from the germline V gene are SGHAT and FQNNGV. Written as DNA, the CDR3 is TGTGCCAGCAGCCACCCTTTGGACAGGGAAAGCTCTGGGGCCAACGTCCTGACTTTC. Translating gives CASSHPLDRESSGANVLTF.

The V and J genes are TRBV29-1 and TRBJ2-5; 9 bases align to TRBD1. Germline CDR1 is SQVTM and CDR2 is ANQGSEA. Trimming cost V 6 bases and J 4 bases; bases outside gene matches: 9. The CDR3 sequence is 14 residues long. CDR3 sequence (DNA): TGCAGCGTGGCAACCGGGACAGGGAGAGAGACCCAGTACTTC. Encoded protein: CSVATGTGRETQYF.

V usage is TRBV4-2 and J usage is TRBJ1-3, with D unresolved. The CDR3 is 15 amino acids. Trimming cost V 5 bases and J 2 bases, with 13 bases left between them. Germline values: CDR1 LGHNA, CDR2 YNFKEQ. As DNA, the CDR3 is TGTGCCAGCAGCAACAAGATGGGGACTGGAAACACCATATATTTT. Amino acid sequence: CASSNKMGTGNTIYF.

The chain recombines TRBV6-5 with TRBJ1-1; 8 bases fit TRBD1. CDR3 size: 14 residues. V gave up 4 bases and J gave up 1 base; unmatched junction bases: 2. Germline V lookup: CDR1 MNHEY, CDR2 SVGAGI. CDR3 bases: TGTGCCAGCAGTTTAGGACAGGGGAACACTGAAGCTTTCTTT. Residues: CASSLGQGNTEAFF.

The CDR3 DNA reads TGCGCCAGCAGCTTGGCCCTTTTTACAGCACAAAACATTCAGTACTTC. Its protein is CASSLALFTAQNIQYF. V gene TRBV5-1 combines with J gene TRBJ2-4; D remains ambiguous. The V and J ends lost 0 bases and 5 bases respectively, with 15 bases between them. CDR3 length: 16 amino acids. CDR1 is SGHRS, CDR2 YFSETQ, per germline.

The V gene is TRBV5-1, the J gene TRBJ2-7; D is unclear. The CDR3 totals 13 residues. V gave up 5 bases and J gave up 2 bases, with 11 bases separating them. Germline CDR1 is SGHRS and CDR2 is YFSETQ. The CDR3 nucleotides read TGCGCCAGCAGTTCTGGCGCTACCTACGAGCAGTACTTC. Its protein is CASSSGATYEQYF.

The chain combines TRBV2 with TRBJ2-7, with a tentative D call TRBD2 (6 bases). The V end lost 8 bases, the J end lost 3 bases, and 29 bases lay between the germline ends. CDR3 length: 18 amino acids. Germline assignment: CDR1 SNHLY and CDR2 FYNNEI. CDR3 protein: CASPKEAPLASLHYEQYF. DNA for the CDR3: TGTGCCAGCCCAAAGGAGGCCCCCCTAGCGAGCCTACACTACGAGCAGTACTTC. Looking up the rest from reference TRBV2 and TRBJ2-7 gives the full variable domain: EPEVTQTPSHQVTQMGQEVILRCVPISNHLYFYWYRQILGQKVEFLVSFYNNEISEKSEIFDDQFSVERPDGSNFTLKIRSTKLEDSAMYFCASPKEAPLASLHYEQYFGPGTRLTVT.

There are a few counts of this clone. The chain recombines TRBV19 with TRBJ2-5, with 10 bases aligning to TRBD1. The length of the CDR3 is 16 residues. The V segment lost 4 bases and the J segment 5 bases; nucleotides outside the gene matches: 10. From germline, CDR1 is LNHDA and CDR2 SQIVND (reference sequence). The CDR3 coding sequence is TGTGCCAGTAGTAGCCGGGACAGGGGCCTTCGTGAGACCCAGTACTTC. Protein product: CASSSRDRGLRETQYF.

This clone was seen more than once but under ten times. This chain uses TRBV6-5 with TRBJ2-1, with D tentatively TRBD2 (5 bases). The germline V and J ends were trimmed by 2 bases and 6 bases, with 14 bases remaining between them. The CDR3 is made up of 15 amino acids. Germline CDR1 is MNHEY and CDR2 is SVGAGI. CDR3 protein: CASSYGEISGNEQFF. CDR3 in DNA: TGTGCCAGCAGTTACGGGGAGATATCAGGCAATGAGCAGTTCTTC.

The chain is built from TRBV7-2 and TRBJ1-5; the D gene is possibly TRBD1 (5 bases). The germline V gene encodes CDR1 SGHTA and CDR2 FQGNSA. This CDR3 comprises 16 residues. Trimming shortened V by 0 bases and J by 5 bases, and 14 bases separated the two germline ends. The CDR3 reads CASSLAHRTGHQPQHF. The CDR3 DNA reads as TGTGCCAGCAGCTTAGCGCACCGTACAGGTCATCAGCCCCAGCATTTT. The full variable domain, with the rest looked up from reference TRBV7-2 and TRBJ1-5, is GAGVSQSPSNKVTEKGKDVELRCDPISGHTALYWYRQSLGQGLEFLIYFQGNSAPDKSGLPSDRFSAERTGGSVSTLTIQRTQQEDSAVYLCASSLAHRTGHQPQHFGDGTRLSIL.

This clone was observed a few times. This chain joins TRBV28 and TRBJ2-1; D is unclear. V was shortened by 6 bases and J by 5 bases, with 5 bases between the two germline ends. The V gene's germline CDR1 is MDHEN and CDR2 SYDVKM. CDR3 length: 11 amino acids. Here the CDR3 reads CASRFDNEQFF. The CDR3 DNA is TGTGCCAGCAGGTTTGACAATGAGCAGTTCTTC.

V usage is TRBV2 and J usage is TRBJ2-3, with D tentatively TRBD2 (5 bases). With 6 bases removed from V and 6 bases from J, the gap between germline ends came to 10 bases. Germline V gene lookup returns CDR1 SNHLY and CDR2 FYNNEI. The CDR3 extends over 12 amino acids. In DNA, the CDR3 is TGTGCCAGCAGCCCAACGGGGGATACGCAGTATTTT. It is translated as CASSPTGDTQYF.

The rearrangement joins TRBV15 to TRBJ2-6; perhaps TRBD2 as D (5 bases). Germline assignment: CDR1 LNHNV and CDR2 YYDKDF (reference sequence). CDR3 length: 17 amino acids. V lost 5 bases, J lost 0 bases, and 14 bases lay in between. DNA of the CDR3: TGTGCCACCAGCGCCCGAGCGGCGATCTCTGGGGCCAACGTCCTGACTTTC. Translating it yields CATSARAAISGANVLTF.

The chain combines TRBV5-1 with TRBJ2-7, with TRBD2 matching over 10 bases. The CDR3 extends over 18 amino acids. With 2 bases clipped from V and 3 bases from J, the junction kept 14 bases outside the gene matches. Germline CDR1 reads SGHRS; CDR2 reads YFSETQ. CDR3 coding DNA: TGCGCCAGCAGCTTACGGTCCCTAGCGGGAGAGAAGAGCTACGAGCAGTACTTC. This encodes CASSLRSLAGEKSYEQYF.